A single sample is the source of the 8 T cell receptor beta chains below, sequenced in a study of metastatic and nonmetastatic thyroid tumors. Patients underwent thyroid surgery, and none had received any treatment before it. TCRdb re-processed the PCR reads through MiXCR. The repertoire holds tens of thousands of clones, with 14% as singletons. Sequences were obtained from blood. These TCRs come from a male donor with papillary thyroid cancer or a benign thyroid nodule (not recorded which). Some clones in this sample may be carry-over from other donors' samples.

In its sample, this clone was seen many times. The chain employs TRBV7-2 and TRBJ1-6; D unresolved. Germline-derived CDR1 and CDR2 are SGHTA and FQGNSA. Trimming took off 4 bases at V and 10 bases at J, with 17 bases between the two ends. The CDR3 consists of 15 residues. CDR3 residues: CASSSIEGSWSPLHF. Here the CDR3 DNA reads TGTGCCAGCAGCTCCATAGAAGGATCGTGGTCACCCCTCCACTTT.

V gene TRBV7-3 combines with J gene TRBJ1-2; no firm D call. V lost 7 bases and J 4 bases, leaving 16 bases between the germline ends. This CDR3 has 14 amino acids. Germline CDR1 is SGHTA and CDR2 is FQGTGA. The CDR3 DNA reads as TGTGCCAGCATCTTCACATGGGAAGGCTATGGCTACACCTTC. It codes for CASIFTWEGYGYTF. Variable domain in full (rest from reference TRBV7-3 and TRBJ1-2): GAGVSQTPSNKVTEKGKYVELRCDPISGHTALYWYRQSLGQGPEFLIYFQGTGAADDSGLPNDRFFAVRPEGSVSTLKIQRTERGDSAVYLCASIFTWEGYGYTFGSGTRLTVV.

Details on this clone: One end of the junction varies from germline; a read error may be responsible. The gene calls are TRBV5-1 and TRBJ2-3, with D perhaps TRBD2 (7 bases). The CDR3 is 19 residues long. Germline CDR1 is SGHRS and CDR2 is YFSETQ. The CDR3 here is CASSPGTLRLTGGTNTQYF. The CDR3 DNA is TGCGCCAGCAGCCCCGGGACACTGAGACTAACGGGAGGCACAAATACGCAGTATTTT.

Worth noting for this clone: One end of the junction does not line up with germline, which may come from a read error. V is TRBV9 and J is TRBJ2-7; 8 bases match TRBD2. Germline V gene data show CDR1 as SGDLS and CDR2 as YYNGEE. The CDR3 contains 18 residues. The CDR3 nucleotides read TGTGCCAGCAGCGTAGCACCTACTAGCGGCCACAGTTCCTACCAGCAGTACTTC. It is translated as CASSVAPTSGHSSYQQYF.

This clone has ten or more counts. The genes are TRBV6-1 and TRBJ2-7, with D uncertain. The CDR3 totals 12 residues. Germline CDR1 MNHNS, CDR2 SASEGT. V was shortened by 6 bases and J by 0 bases, with 6 bases between the two germline ends. CDR3 coding DNA: TGTGCCAGCAGGCCGGGCTCCTACGAGCAGTACTTC. Translating it yields CASRPGSYEQYF.

Regarding this clone: A much larger clone is a single base away; this may be a read error. V is TRBV10-2 and J is TRBJ1-3, with D possibly TRBD1 on 6 matching bases. V gave up 10 bases and J gave up 4 bases, with 14 bases separating them. Germline V lookup: CDR1 WSHSY, CDR2 SAAADI. CDR3 length equals 13 residues. DNA for the CDR3: TGCGCCACCCGACAGGTGCTGGGAAACACCATATATTTT. Translating gives CATRQVLGNTIYF.

This clone has at least ten counts. The chain carries TRBV30 and TRBJ1-6; no clear D gene. Germline values: CDR1 GTSNPN, CDR2 SVGIG (reference sequence). CDR3 size: 13 residues. V lost 0 bases, J lost 10 bases, and 10 bases lay in between. The CDR3, as DNA: TGTGCCTGGAGTGTGTCCTGGCAGTCACCCCTCCACTTT. Translated: CAWSVSWQSPLHF.

This clone appeared many times. The CDR3 sequence is CATEGTGSYEQYF. The CDR3 coding sequence is TGTGCCACAGAGGGGACAGGGTCCTACGAGCAGTACTTC. The chain uses TRBV10-3 and TRBJ2-7; 9 bases match TRBD1. Germline values: CDR1 ENHRY, CDR2 SYGVKD. This CDR3 is 13 amino acids long. With V trimmed by 10 bases and J by 1 base, 5 bases remained unmatched.